The 12 T cell receptor beta chains below come from one sample, sequenced in a study of T cells after yellow fever vaccination. TCRdb reprocessed the 5' RACE reads with MiXCR, giving one entry per CDR3 protein. Counted here are hundreds of thousands of distinct CDR3 sequences, more than 3% occurring once; the ten biggest clones make up 20% to 25%. Source: PBMCs, taken on the day of the yellow fever booster vaccination. Every receptor here comes from a man between 18 and 29 years old who received the YFV17D yellow fever vaccine.

This clonotype came up a few times. CDR3 coding DNA: TGTGCCAGCTCACCTAGCGGAGAGAACACCGGGGAGCTGTTTTTT. Protein: CASSPSGENTGELFF. This rearrangement joins TRBV18 to TRBJ2-2; TRBD2 is a possible D gene (6 bases). Germline V lookup: CDR1 KGHSH, CDR2 LQKENI. The V end lost 3 bases, the J end lost 1 base, and 9 bases lay between the germline ends. The CDR3 length is 15 residues.

This clonotype was observed at least ten times. Its ends do not fully match the called genes, so a read error is possible. The CDR3 spells CASSSGQGSNEQYF. The CDR3 nucleotides read TGTGCCAGCAGCTCGGGACAGGGCTCCAACGAGCAGTACTTC. The V gene is TRBV7-6, the J gene TRBJ2-7, with 9 nucleotides matching TRBD1. Germline assignment: CDR1 SGHVS and CDR2 FNYEAQ. There are 14 residues in the CDR3.

This clonotype was counted between two and nine times. The chain recombines TRBV20-1 with TRBJ2-5, with a weak D call TRBD2 (5 bases). Trimming left V 1 base short and J 5 bases short, with 17 bases between. The CDR3 runs to 15 residues. Germline CDR1 and CDR2: DFQATT and SNEGSKA (reference sequence). The CDR3: CSARAVSAGGETQYF. CDR3 coding DNA: TGCAGTGCTAGAGCAGTGTCAGCCGGCGGGGAGACCCAGTACTTC.

This clonotype was observed at least ten times. The genes are TRBV5-1 and TRBJ2-5; D remains unclear. The germline V gene encodes CDR1 SGHRS and CDR2 YFSETQ. The V and J ends lost 0 bases and 3 bases respectively, with 9 bases between them. This CDR3 is built from 14 residues. CDR3 in amino acids: CASSLGQTEETQYF. The CDR3 nucleotides are TGCGCCAGCAGCTTGGGGCAGACCGAAGAGACCCAGTACTTC.

There are many counts of this clonotype. V and J are TRBV12-3 or TRBV12-4 and TRBJ2-7; D might be TRBD1 (6 bases). CDR3 length equals 13 residues. The ends were cut back, 6 bases at V and 0 bases at J, with 9 bases in the middle. Here the CDR3 reads CASSQGNSYEQYF. In DNA, the CDR3 is TGTGCCAGCAGCCAGGGGAACTCCTACGAGCAGTACTTC.

The rearrangement joins TRBV9 to TRBJ2-7; TRBD2 aligns across 8 bases. The CDR3 spans 13 residues. V lost 0 bases to trimming and J lost 5 bases; unmatched junction nucleotides: 1. The germline gives CDR1 SGDLS, CDR2 YYNGEE. CDR3 bases: TGTGCCAGCAGCGTAGGCGGGGGGAACGAGCAGTACTTC. This codes for CASSVGGGNEQYF.

The chain carries TRBV20-1 and TRBJ2-5; D is possibly TRBD2 (5 bases). Trimming took 3 bases from V and 5 from J, leaving 19 bases between them. The CDR3 sequence is 15 residues long. Germline-derived CDR1 and CDR2 are DFQATT and SNEGSKA (reference sequence). The CDR3 bases are TGCAGTGCTAGTAGTATCACCCGGCCGGGGGAGACCCAGTACTTC. It is translated as CSASSITRPGETQYF.

At least ten counts were recorded for this clonotype. The chain uses TRBV4-2 and TRBJ1-1, with no clear D. The germline CDR1 and CDR2 sequences are LGHNA and YNFKEQ. This CDR3 comprises 13 residues. V was shortened by 4 bases and J by 6 bases, with 12 bases between the two germline ends. The CDR3 sequence: CASSPWGRAEAFF. In DNA, the CDR3 is TGTGCCAGCAGCCCCTGGGGAAGAGCTGAAGCTTTCTTT.

This clonotype was seen a few times. The chain joins TRBV30 to TRBJ1-6; D is unclear. V was shortened by 5 bases and J by 9 bases, with 11 bases between the two germline ends. Germline V gene lookup returns CDR1 GTSNPN and CDR2 SVGIG (reference sequence). CDR3 length equals 12 residues. CDR3 DNA: TGTGCCTGGGCCCGGGAAGGTTCACCCCTCCACTTT. Translated: CAWAREGSPLHF.

The sample holds a few counts of this clonotype. The chain combines TRBV4-3 with TRBJ2-1, with 9 bases lining up with TRBD2. V shed 1 base and J 7 bases; nucleotides not matched to a gene: 5. CDR1 LGHNA and CDR2 YSLEER come from the germline V gene. This CDR3 contains 15 residues. The CDR3 is CASSQGGGGRNEQFF. The CDR3 DNA reads TGCGCCAGCAGCCAAGGCGGGGGGGGAAGGAATGAGCAGTTCTTC.

V usage is TRBV21-1 and J usage is TRBJ1-5. TRBV21-1 is a recognized pseudogene. This CDR3 is built from 16 residues. CDR3 loop: CASSKEDRQESQPQHF. In DNA form, the CDR3 reads TGTGCCAGCAGCAAAGAGGACCGGCAGGAAAGTCAGCCCCAGCATTTT.

This clonotype was counted between two and nine times. This chain uses TRBV7-6 with TRBJ2-7; the D gene could be TRBD1 or TRBD2 (5 bases each). The CDR3 is 15 residues long. CDR1 SGHVS and CDR2 FNYEAQ come from the germline V gene. V lost 2 bases to trimming and J lost 2 bases, with 13 bases between them. CDR3 residues: CASSLYRDGAYEQYF. The CDR3 bases are TGTGCCAGCAGCTTATACCGGGACGGAGCCTACGAGCAGTACTTC.